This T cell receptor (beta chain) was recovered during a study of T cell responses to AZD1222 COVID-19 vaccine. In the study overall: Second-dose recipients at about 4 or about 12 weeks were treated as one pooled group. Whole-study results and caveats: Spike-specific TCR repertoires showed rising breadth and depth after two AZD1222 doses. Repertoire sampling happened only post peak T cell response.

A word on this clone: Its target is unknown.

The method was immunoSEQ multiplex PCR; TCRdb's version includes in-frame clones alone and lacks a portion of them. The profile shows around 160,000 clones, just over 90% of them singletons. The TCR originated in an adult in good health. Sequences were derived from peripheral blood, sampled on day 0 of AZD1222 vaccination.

The CDR3 sequence: CASSSGQGASTDTQYF. The CDR3 DNA sequence: TGTGCCAGCAGCTCAGGACAGGGGGCGAGCACAGATACGCAGTATTTT. The rearrangement uses TRBV13 and TRBJ2-3; 11 nucleotides align to TRBD1. The germline gives CDR1 PRHDT, CDR2 FYEKMQ (reference sequence). The V and J ends lost 4 bases and 0 bases, in that order; junction bases with no gene match: 3. The CDR3 is made up of 16 amino acids.